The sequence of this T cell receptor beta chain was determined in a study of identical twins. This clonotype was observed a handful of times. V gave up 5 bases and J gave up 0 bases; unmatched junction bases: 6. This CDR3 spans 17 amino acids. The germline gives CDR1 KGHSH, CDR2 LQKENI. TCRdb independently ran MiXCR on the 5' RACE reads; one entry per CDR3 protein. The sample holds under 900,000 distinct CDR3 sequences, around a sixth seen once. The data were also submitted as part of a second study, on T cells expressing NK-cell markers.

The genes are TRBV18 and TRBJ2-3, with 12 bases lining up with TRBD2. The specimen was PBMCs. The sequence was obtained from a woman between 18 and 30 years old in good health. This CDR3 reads CASSRLAGGPSTDTQYF. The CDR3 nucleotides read TGTGCCAGCTCAAGGCTAGCGGGGGGGCCGAGCACAGATACGCAGTATTTT.